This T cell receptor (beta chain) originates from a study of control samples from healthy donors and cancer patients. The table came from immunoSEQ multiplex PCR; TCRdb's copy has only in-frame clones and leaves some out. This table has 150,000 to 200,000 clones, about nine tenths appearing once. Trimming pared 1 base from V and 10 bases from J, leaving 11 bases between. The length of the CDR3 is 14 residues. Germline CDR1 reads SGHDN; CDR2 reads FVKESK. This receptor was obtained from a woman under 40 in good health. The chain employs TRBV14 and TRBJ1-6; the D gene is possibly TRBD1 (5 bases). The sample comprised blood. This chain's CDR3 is CASSQAGGRSPLHF. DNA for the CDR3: TGTGCCAGCAGCCAAGCCGGGGGAAGGTCACCCCTCCACTTT.